This record concerns one T cell receptor beta chain sequence. This sample was included in a study of blood T cell repertoires in COVID-19. Study-level information: The study drew acute and convalescent COVID-19 samples from the United States, Italy and Spain. From T cells, B-cell-depleted T cells, or PBMCs came the material, which was cDNA or gDNA.

The germline V gene has CDR1 SGHVS and CDR2 FNYEAQ. The CDR3 extends over 16 amino acids. Between the trimmed V and J ends, which lost 5 bases and 4 bases, there was a span of 19 bases. How the authors handled the data: Cell counts per sample came from amplifying reference gene primers. The protocol was immunoSEQ multiplex PCR, while the TCRdb copy is restricted to in-frame clones and leaves out a portion. That table furnishes V, J and clone size, whereas the DNA furnished D and trimming. This sample has 75,000 to 95,000 clones, with roughly 78% found just once. The V and J genes are TRBV7-6 and TRBJ2-3, with D possibly being TRBD2 (5 bases). This sequence originates from a woman older than 75 with active or convalescent COVID-19. The sample was peripheral blood. This chain's CDR3 is CASSPPEWRSADTQYF. CDR3 coding DNA: TGTGCCAGCAGCCCCCCAGAGTGGAGGTCCGCAGATACGCAGTATTTT.